A single sample is the source of the 15 T cell receptor beta chains below, sequenced in a study of graft-versus-host responses after intestinal transplantation (dated by TCRdb to the early 2020s). Libraries were constructed by the immunoSEQ multiplex PCR assay. Held by TCRdb, this immuneACCESS table contains in-frame sequences only and omits some clones. Under half of the omission traces to an unresolved V gene where checked; the cause of the rest is unknown. Here the sample has approximately 89,000 clones; 85% to 95% occur a single time. 1.1% of the sample belongs to the ten largest clones. These TCRs are of unknown antigen specificity. This specimen's time point label, per the study, means: cells obtained before transplantation from donor or recipient. Material: unstimulated CD8+ T cells sorted from spleen or lymph node cells, obtained before transplant. These receptor sequences come from a human donor who was the organ donor for an intestinal transplant.

The rearrangement uses TRBV28 and TRBJ2-2; 7 nucleotides match TRBD2. Germline trimming cut 2 bases from V and 1 base from J; bases unmatched to any gene: 7. The CDR3 runs 17 residues. Per the germline V gene, CDR1 is MDHEN and CDR2 is SYDVKM. The CDR3 loop is CASSLAAGVVNTGELFF. CDR3 nucleotides: TGTGCCAGCAGTTTAGCTGCGGGAGTGGTGAACACCGGGGAGCTGTTTTTT.

The sample holds one count of this clone. This chain links TRBV6-6 with TRBJ2-3; 7 nucleotides agree with TRBD1. The length of the CDR3 is 16 residues. V lost 0 bases, J lost 2 bases, and 5 bases stayed unmatched. Germline values: CDR1 MNHNY, CDR2 SVGAGI (reference sequence). The CDR3 reads CASSYSTGYITDTQYF. The CDR3 region has the DNA TGTGCCAGCAGTTACTCGACAGGGTATATCACAGATACGCAGTATTTT.

This clone was seen just once. The chain uses TRBV19 and TRBJ2-1, with TRBD1 matching over 7 bases. V shed 4 bases, J shed 0 bases, and the junction held 0 bases outside the gene matches. The CDR3 runs to 14 residues. CDR1 and CDR2 (germline): LNHDA, SQIVND (reference sequence). CDR3 coding DNA: TGTGCCAGTAGTACAGGGGGCTCCTACAATGAGCAGTTCTTC. This encodes CASSTGGSYNEQFF.

In this sample, this clone turned up a few times. The chain's CDR3 is CASSQEGGYGYTF. The CDR3 nucleotides are TGTGCCAGCAGCCAAGAGGGGGGCTATGGCTACACCTTC. The rearrangement uses TRBV4-2 and TRBJ1-2; tentative D call: TRBD1 (5 bases). The germline V gene encodes CDR1 LGHNA and CDR2 YNFKEQ. V lost 0 bases to trimming and J lost 4 bases, with 6 bases between them. The CDR3 length is 13 residues.

The J gene is TRBJ2-1, the V gene TRBV29-1, with TRBD2 matching over 10 bases. CDR1 is SQVTM and CDR2 is ANQGSEA in the germline V gene. The trim removed 5 bases at V and 6 bases at J, leaving 7 bases unmatched. The CDR3 runs to 14 residues. The CDR3: CSVRLAGDFNEQFF. CDR3 coding DNA: TGCAGCGTTAGACTAGCGGGCGATTTCAATGAGCAGTTCTTC.

V and J are TRBV6-1 and TRBJ2-7, with 7 bases that match TRBD2. CDR1 is MNHNS, CDR2 SASEGT, per germline. Germline trimming cut 1 base from V and 2 bases from J; bases unmatched to any gene: 5. The CDR3 extends over 15 amino acids. The CDR3 region has the DNA TGTGCCAGCAGTGAAGGGGGACTAACACCCTACGAGCAGTACTTC. Translation: CASSEGGLTPYEQYF.

The gene calls are TRBV9 and TRBJ2-1; TRBD2 matches 12 bases. CDR1 is SGDLS, CDR2 YYNGEE, per germline. The CDR3 spans 16 residues. V was clipped by 3 bases and J by 8 bases; unmatched bases: 9. CDR3 sequence (DNA): TGTGCCAGCAGCGACCCGACTAGCGGGAGAGCCTATGAGCAGTTCTTC. As protein: CASSDPTSGRAYEQFF.

The CDR3 region is CASSSFTGGLEQYF. The CDR3 bases are TGTGCCAGCAGTTCGTTTACAGGGGGGCTCGAGCAGTACTTC. The chain combines TRBV27 with TRBJ2-7, with 8 bases lining up with TRBD1. Trimming took 4 bases from V and 6 from J; bases not matched to a gene: 8. Germline V CDR1 and CDR2: MNHEY, SMNVEV (reference sequence). The CDR3 is made up of 14 amino acids.

The chain's CDR3 is CASSPTGTVNSPLHF. DNA of the CDR3: TGTGCCAGCAGTCCTACCGGGACTGTGAATTCACCCCTCCACTTT. The rearrangement uses TRBV9 and TRBJ1-6; a weak D match, TRBD1 (5 bases). The CDR3 has 15 residues. V gave up 5 bases and J gave up 7 bases, with 16 bases separating them. CDR1 and CDR2 from the germline V gene are SGDLS and YYNGEE.

J is TRBJ2-7 and V is TRBV14; 8 bases line up with TRBD1. J was trimmed by 4 bases and V by 0 bases; bases with no gene match: 2. CDR1 and CDR2 from the germline V gene are SGHDN and FVKESK. The CDR3 has 14 amino acids. The CDR3 reads CASSQENRGYEQYF. The DNA for the CDR3 is TGTGCCAGCAGCCAAGAAAACAGGGGGTACGAGCAGTACTTC. Full variable domain (missing parts from reference TRBV14 and TRBJ2-7): EAGVTQFPSHSVIEKGQTVTLRCDPISGHDNLYWYRRVMGKEIKFLLHFVKESKQDESGMPNNRFLAERTGGTYSTLKVQPAELEDSGVYFCASSQENRGYEQYFGPGTRLTVT.

The chain combines TRBV5-4 with TRBJ1-4; D might be TRBD1 (6 bases). The CDR3 covers 14 residues. CDR1 is SGHNT, CDR2 YYREEE, per germline (reference sequence). The V gene lost 1 base and the J gene lost 8 bases, with 12 bases spanning the gap. CDR3 protein: CASSLWGGGEKLFF. CDR3 sequence (DNA): TGTGCCAGCAGCTTGTGGGGAGGGGGAGAAAAACTGTTTTTT.

The chain uses TRBV5-6 and TRBJ2-5; TRBD2 aligns across 11 bases. The V gene's germline CDR1 is SGHDT and CDR2 YYEEEE. The length of the CDR3 is 15 residues. The V and J ends lost 6 bases and 2 bases, in that order; junction bases with no gene match: 6. This CDR3 reads CASTHLAGGQETQYF. As DNA, the CDR3 is TGTGCCAGCACCCATTTAGCGGGAGGGCAAGAGACCCAGTACTTC.

The rearrangement links TRBV9 to TRBJ2-1; 8 bases line up with TRBD2. The CDR3 totals 15 residues. Trimming at V came to 4 bases and at J to 6 bases, leaving 9 bases not matched to a gene. Per germline, CDR1 SGDLS and CDR2 YYNGEE. The CDR3 sequence is CASSQGLGRFNEQFF. CDR3 DNA: TGTGCCAGCAGCCAGGGACTAGGCCGATTCAATGAGCAGTTCTTC.

This chain uses TRBV16 with TRBJ2-7, with D perhaps TRBD1 (5 bases). CDR3 size: 13 residues. The germline V gene has CDR1 KGHSY and CDR2 FQNENV. The ends were cut back, 7 bases at V and 4 bases at J, with 14 bases in the middle. CDR3 nucleotide sequence: TGTGCCAGCACCAATAATCGACAGTACGAGCAGTACTTC. It encodes CASTNNRQYEQYF.

The sample holds one count of this clone. The chain employs TRBV7-3 and TRBJ2-1, with 10 bases lining up with TRBD1. Trimming at V came to 3 bases and at J to 9 bases, leaving 8 bases not matched to a gene. This CDR3 contains 15 residues. In germline, CDR1 is SGHTA, CDR2 FQGTGA. CDR3 nucleotides: TGTGCCAGCAGCTTGCCGGGACAGGGGTTCGGTGAGCAGTTCTTC. Translating gives CASSLPGQGFGEQFF.